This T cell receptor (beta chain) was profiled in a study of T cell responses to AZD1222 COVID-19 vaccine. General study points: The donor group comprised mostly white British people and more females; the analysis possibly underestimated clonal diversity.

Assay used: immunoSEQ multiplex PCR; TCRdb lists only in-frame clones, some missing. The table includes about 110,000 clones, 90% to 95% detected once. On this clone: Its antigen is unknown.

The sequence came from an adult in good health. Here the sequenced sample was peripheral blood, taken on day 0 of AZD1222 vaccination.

CDR3 sequence: CASSLGDRGQPQHF. The DNA for the CDR3 is TGCGCCAGCAGCTTGGGGGACAGGGGACAGCCCCAGCATTTT. The rearrangement uses TRBV5-1 and TRBJ1-5; 10 bases align to TRBD1. After removal of 0 bases from V and 7 bases from J, the junction contained 1 base not matched to a gene. The CDR3 consists of 14 residues. The germline V gene has CDR1 SGHRS and CDR2 YFSETQ. Combining the CDR3 with reference TRBV5-1 and TRBJ1-5 gives the whole variable domain KAGVTQTPRYLIKTRGQQVTLSCSPISGHRSVSWYQQTPGQGLQFLFEYFSETQRNKGNFPGRFSGRQFSNSRSEMNVSTLELGDSALYLCASSLGDRGQPQHFGDGTRLSIL.